The rows below give T cell receptor beta chains drawn from one sample of a study of cytotoxic CD8 clonotypes in ibrutinib-treated CLL. Sequenced by immunoSEQ multiplex PCR; TCRdb stores in-frame clones only, minus some. The sample yields over 100,000 clones, around 85% seen once. The sample consisted of PBMCs, taken after 24 months of ibrutinib treatment. The origin of the receptors is a human donor with chronic lymphocytic leukemia. CDR3s include the opening cysteine and the closing phenylalanine or tryptophan. A D gene is named only where the DNA matches it firmly. Size is omitted from some rows. Given values are once, few, many or a class for expanded clones.

CDR3 length: 14; clone size: NA; D gene: NA; V gene: TRBV18; J gene: TRBJ1-5; CDR3 DNA: TGTGCCAGCTCACCAGGCCCTAAGATCGGGCCCCAGCATTTT; CDR3 protein: CASSPGPKIGPQHF
CDR3 length: 14; clone size: NA; D gene: TRBD2; V gene: TRBV2; J gene: TRBJ2-1; CDR3 DNA: TGTGCCAGCAGCGCTAGCGGGGTGGTGAATGAGCAGTTCTTC; CDR3 protein: CASSASGVVNEQFF
CDR3 length: 14; clone size: NA; D gene: NA; V gene: TRBV15; J gene: TRBJ1-3; CDR3 DNA: TGTGCCACCAGCAGGGGGGACTCTGGAAACACCATATATTTT; CDR3 protein: CATSRGDSGNTIYF
CDR3 length: 13; clone size: NA; D gene: NA; V gene: TRBV19; J gene: TRBJ1-1; CDR3 DNA: TGTGCCAGTAGGTGGGCAGGGGAAACTGAAGCTTTCTTT; CDR3 protein: CASRWAGETEAFF
CDR3 length: 12; clone size: NA; D gene: NA; V gene: TRBV4-1; J gene: TRBJ2-2; CDR3 DNA: TGCGCCAGCAGCCCACGTGACCCCGAGCTGTTTTTT; CDR3 protein: CASSPRDPELFF
CDR3 length: 15; clone size: NA; D gene: NA; V gene: TRBV28; J gene: TRBJ2-7; CDR3 DNA: TGTGCCAGCAGTAAAACCGTGTCTGTATGGTACGAGCAGTACTTC; CDR3 protein: CASSKTVSVWYEQYF
CDR3 length: 16; clone size: NA; D gene: NA; V gene: TRBV9; J gene: TRBJ2-5; CDR3 DNA: TGTGCCAGCAGCGTCCTAGGTTTTCCGTCGGCAGAGACCCAGTACTTC; CDR3 protein: CASSVLGFPSAETQYF
CDR3 length: 14; clone size: NA; D gene: NA; V gene: TRBV28; J gene: TRBJ1-2; CDR3 DNA: TGTGCCAGCTCCGAGGGAGGGCGCACCTATGGCTACACCTTC; CDR3 protein: CASSEGGRTYGYTF
CDR3 length: 12; clone size: NA; D gene: NA; V gene: TRBV5-4; J gene: TRBJ1-6; CDR3 DNA: TGTGCCAGCAGCTTCATTGGTTCACCCCTCCACTTT; CDR3 protein: CASSFIGSPLHF
CDR3 length: 15; clone size: NA; D gene: TRBD1; V gene: TRBV6-5; J gene: TRBJ1-6; CDR3 DNA: TGTGCCAGCAGCTCCCAGGGGGCACAAAATTCACCCCTCCACTTT; CDR3 protein: CASSSQGAQNSPLHF
CDR3 length: 13; clone size: NA; D gene: NA; V gene: TRBV2; J gene: TRBJ1-3; CDR3 DNA: TGTGCCAGCGCCGTACTTTCCGGAAACACCATATATTTT; CDR3 protein: CASAVLSGNTIYF
CDR3 length: 16; clone size: once; D gene: TRBD2; V gene: TRBV5-1; J gene: TRBJ2-3; CDR3 DNA: TGCGCCAGCAGCTTGAGGAGCGGGGGGCCCCCAGATACGCAGTATTTT; CDR3 protein: CASSLRSGGPPDTQYF
CDR3 length: 20; clone size: NA; D gene: NA; V gene: TRBV18; J gene: TRBJ1-6; CDR3 DNA: TGTGCCAGCTCACCACTCGGGACTAGACCCCCTTCCTCCTATAATTCACCCCTCCACTTT; CDR3 protein: CASSPLGTRPPSSYNSPLHF
CDR3 length: 13; clone size: NA; D gene: TRBD1; V gene: TRBV9; J gene: TRBJ2-7; CDR3 DNA: TGTGCCAGCAGCGCGTGGGACAGCTACGAGCAGTACTTC; CDR3 protein: CASSAWDSYEQYF
CDR3 length: 14; clone size: few; D gene: TRBD1; V gene: TRBV5-1; J gene: TRBJ1-2; CDR3 DNA: TGCGCCAGCAGCTCGAAACAGGGGAACTATGGCTACACCTTC; CDR3 protein: CASSSKQGNYGYTF
CDR3 length: 15; clone size: NA; D gene: NA; V gene: TRBV9; J gene: TRBJ2-2; CDR3 DNA: TGTGCCAGCAGCGTAGACGGGAGACCGACCGGGGAGCTGTTTTTT; CDR3 protein: CASSVDGRPTGELFF
CDR3 length: 14; clone size: once; D gene: NA; V gene: TRBV7-3; J gene: TRBJ1-5; CDR3 DNA: TGTGCCAGCAGCTCCGAGGACTCGGGTCAGCCCCAGCATTTT; CDR3 protein: CASSSEDSGQPQHF
CDR3 length: 15; clone size: NA; D gene: NA; V gene: TRBV28; J gene: TRBJ1-1; CDR3 DNA: TGTGCCAGCAGTTTATGGGACCCCGAGGGGACTGAAGCTTTCTTT; CDR3 protein: CASSLWDPEGTEAFF
CDR3 length: 14; clone size: NA; D gene: NA; V gene: TRBV5-6; J gene: TRBJ1-1; CDR3 DNA: TGTGCCAGCAGCTTGGCTTCTCGGGTGGCTGAAGCTTTCTTT; CDR3 protein: CASSLASRVAEAFF
CDR3 length: 14; clone size: once; D gene: NA; V gene: TRBV11-1; J gene: TRBJ1-2; CDR3 DNA: TGTGCCAGCAGCCAACCCGCGGAGAGGGTCGGCTACACCTTC; CDR3 protein: CASSQPAERVGYTF
CDR3 length: 15; clone size: NA; D gene: NA; V gene: TRBV5-6; J gene: TRBJ2-3; CDR3 DNA: TGTGCCAGCAGCCAATTTTCGGGGGCGGGAGATACGCAGTATTTT; CDR3 protein: CASSQFSGAGDTQYF
CDR3 length: 12; clone size: NA; D gene: NA; V gene: TRBV21-1; J gene: TRBJ2-3; CDR3 DNA: TGTGCCAGCAGGGGGGAGCTAGATACGCAGTATTTT; CDR3 protein: CASRGELDTQYF
CDR3 length: 16; clone size: NA; D gene: NA; V gene: TRBV5-3; J gene: TRBJ2-2; CDR3 DNA: TGTGCCAGAAGCTTGGCCGTTCCAGATAACACCGGGGAGCTGTTTTTT; CDR3 protein: CARSLAVPDNTGELFF
CDR3 length: 13; clone size: NA; D gene: NA; V gene: TRBV21-1; J gene: TRBJ2-2; CDR3 DNA: TGTGCCAGCAGCAAGGGGGAGGCCGGGGAGCTGTTTTTT; CDR3 protein: CASSKGEAGELFF
CDR3 length: 20; clone size: NA; D gene: TRBD1; V gene: TRBV4-2; J gene: TRBJ2-3; CDR3 DNA: TGTGCCAGCAGCCAAGACCCCGGGACAGGGTATGTTCCTACCACAGATACGCAGTATTTT; CDR3 protein: CASSQDPGTGYVPTTDTQYF
CDR3 length: 13; clone size: NA; D gene: NA; V gene: TRBV28; J gene: TRBJ2-5; CDR3 DNA: TGTGCCAGCAGCCCTCCCTTCGGAGAGACCCAGTACTTC; CDR3 protein: CASSPPFGETQYF
CDR3 length: 14; clone size: NA; D gene: TRBD1; V gene: TRBV2; J gene: TRBJ2-7; CDR3 DNA: TGTGCCAGCTACCCCGGGACAGTTACCTACGAGCAGTACTTC; CDR3 protein: CASYPGTVTYEQYF
CDR3 length: 17; clone size: NA; D gene: NA; V gene: TRBV7-8; J gene: TRBJ1-4; CDR3 DNA: TGTGCCAGCAGCTTCCGCCCGGGCAGGGGAATTAATGAAAAACTGTTTTTT; CDR3 protein: CASSFRPGRGINEKLFF
CDR3 length: 14; clone size: NA; D gene: TRBD1; V gene: TRBV18; J gene: TRBJ2-3; CDR3 DNA: TGTGCCAGCTCACAGGGACAGGTCACAGATACGCAGTATTTT; CDR3 protein: CASSQGQVTDTQYF
CDR3 length: 12; clone size: NA; D gene: NA; V gene: TRBV29-1; J gene: TRBJ1-5; CDR3 DNA: TGCAGCGTTGGGGGATCGGATCAGCCCCAGCATTTT; CDR3 protein: CSVGGSDQPQHF
CDR3 length: 16; clone size: NA; D gene: TRBD2; V gene: TRBV4-1; J gene: TRBJ2-1; CDR3 DNA: TGCGCCAGCAGCCAGGACGGACTAGCGGATTACAGTGAGCAGTTCTTC; CDR3 protein: CASSQDGLADYSEQFF
CDR3 length: 17; clone size: NA; D gene: NA; V gene: TRBV30; J gene: TRBJ2-5; CDR3 DNA: TGTGCCTGGAGTCTGTATAAACGGAATTTGTACCAAGAGACCCAGTACTTC; CDR3 protein: CAWSLYKRNLYQETQYF
CDR3 length: 15; clone size: NA; D gene: NA; V gene: TRBV6-1; J gene: TRBJ2-1; CDR3 DNA: TGTGCCAGCAGTGAAGTTAAGACGGGCGGGAATGAGCAGTTCTTC; CDR3 protein: CASSEVKTGGNEQFF
CDR3 length: 13; clone size: few; D gene: TRBD1; V gene: TRBV28; J gene: TRBJ1-5; CDR3 DNA: TGTGCCAATTCACAGGGGGCACTACAGCCCCAGCATTTT; CDR3 protein: CANSQGALQPQHF